This is a list of T cell receptor beta chains from one sample in a study of cytomegalovirus exposure and HLA in healthy donors. Here immunoSEQ multiplex PCR was the method, and the copy in TCRdb shows in-frame clones only, minus some. The table shows 130,000 or so clones, with 85% to 90% occurring only once. Sequencing used PBMCs. These receptors all come from a man aged 25-45 years in good health and CMV-seronegative. Each CDR3 is given with its conserved first and last residue. A D gene is named only where the DNA matches it firmly. Clone size is stated in some rows and not others, as once, few, many or a class when expanded.

TRBJ1-5 . TRBV2 few TGTGCCAGCGGGTGGGGGGGACAACATCAGCCCCAGCATTTT CASGWGGQHQPQHF
TRBJ1-6 . TRBV19 . TGTGCCAGTTCCCGAGGGCGTACTAGCTCCTATAATTCACCCCTCCACTTT CASSRGRTSSYNSPLHF
TRBJ1-1 . TRBV29-1 . TGCAGCGTTGAGGCGTTCCGAGGAACTGAAGCTTTCTTT CSVEAFRGTEAFF
TRBJ1-5 . TRBV19 . TGTGCCAGTAAAGATGCGGAGGGCAGACAGCCCCAGCATTTT CASKDAEGRQPQHF
TRBJ1-1 . TRBV4-1 . TGCGCCAGCAGCCAAGTATCCACTGAAGCTTTCTTT CASSQVSTEAFF
TRBJ2-3 . TRBV4-3 few TGCGCCAGCAGCCAAGATGGCGGGGCGCCCACAGATACGCAGTATTTT CASSQDGGAPTDTQYF
TRBJ1-2 TRBD1 TRBV27 . TGTGCCAGCAGTTTTACCGGGACAGGGGGCTATGGCTACACCTTC CASSFTGTGGYGYTF
TRBJ1-5 TRBD1 TRBV19 . TGTGCCAGTAGACCGACAGGGAGCCTGCCCCAGCATTTT CASRPTGSLPQHF
TRBJ2-7 . TRBV29-1 . TGCAGCGTTTCGGCAGGTGGTCGGCAGTACTTC CSVSAGGRQYF
TRBJ1-6 TRBD1 TRBV4-1 . TGCGCCAGCAGCCAAGATCGGAACAGGGGGTGGACGTCCTATAATTCACCCCTCCACTTT CASSQDRNRGWTSYNSPLHF
TRBJ1-5 TRBD1 TRBV27 . TGTGCCAGCAGTTTATTCGGGACAGGGTATCAGCCCCAGCATTTT CASSLFGTGYQPQHF
TRBJ2-3 . TRBV10-3 . TGTGCCATCAGTGAGGGACAGTACACAGATACGCAGTATTTT CAISEGQYTDTQYF
TRBJ2-7 TRBD1 TRBV2 . TGTGCCAGCAGTGAAGATACAGGGGCCCTAACCTACGAGCAGTACTTC CASSEDTGALTYEQYF
TRBJ1-5 . TRBV4-1 . TGCGCCAGCAGCCAAGACCGGTCCAATCAGCCCCAGCATTTT CASSQDRSNQPQHF
TRBJ1-1 TRBD1 TRBV6-6 . TGTGCCAGCTCACGACAGGGCGAGACTGAAGCTTTCTTT CASSRQGETEAFF
TRBJ1-1 TRBD1 TRBV2 . TGTGCCACCCCCGGGACAGGTCATCGATCGTCCAACGCGAACACTGAAGCTTTCTTT CATPGTGHRSSNANTEAFF
TRBJ1-4 TRBD1 TRBV7-9 . TGTGCCAGCAGCCACCGGGACAGTAATGAAAAACTGTTTTTT CASSHRDSNEKLFF
TRBJ2-7 TRBD1 TRBV7-2 . TGTGCCAGCAGCTTTGAGGGGGCTAACGAGCAGTACTTC CASSFEGANEQYF
TRBJ2-7 TRBD1 TRBV4-1 . TGCGCCAGCAGCCGCCGGAGCACAGGGACAGAGTACGAGCAGTACTTC CASSRRSTGTEYEQYF
TRBJ2-4 TRBD2 TRBV5-1 . TGCGCCAGCAGCTTGAAATTTGGAGCGGGGCCTGGGAACATTCAGTACTTC CASSLKFGAGPGNIQYF
TRBJ1-5 . TRBV5-6 . TGTGCCAGCAGCTTGGGGGCCCTCAATAATCAGCCCCAGCATTTT CASSLGALNNQPQHF
TRBJ2-1 TRBD1 TRBV9 . TGTGCCAGCAGCTCGCGGGACAGGTCCTGGAATGAGCAGTTCTTC CASSSRDRSWNEQFF
TRBJ2-1 TRBD2 TRBV19 . TGTGCCAGTAGTATATCCGGGGGGGATTACAATGAGCAGTTCTTC CASSISGGDYNEQFF
TRBJ1-2 . TRBV13 . TGTGCCAGCAGCACAAACAGGGCAGCTAACTATGGCTACACCTTC CASSTNRAANYGYTF
TRBJ2-5 TRBD1 TRBV11-3 few TGTGCCAGCAGCTCCCGGGACAGAGGAGGGACCCAGTACTTC CASSSRDRGGTQYF
TRBJ2-7 . TRBV7-9 . TGTGCCAGCAGTCTAGCACACGAGCAGTACTTC CASSLAHEQYF
TRBJ1-6 TRBD1 TRBV19 . TGTGCCAGTAGTATCGGACAGGGGGCACCCTATAATTCACCCCTCCACTTT CASSIGQGAPYNSPLHF
TRBJ1-5 . TRBV19 . TGTGCCAGTCGATACAGTGTAAATAGCAATCAGCCCCAGCATTTT CASRYSVNSNQPQHF
TRBJ1-2 . TRBV14 . TGTGCCAGCAGCCAAGATCCCACGGACATTGCTTTCTATGGCTACACCTTC CASSQDPTDIAFYGYTF
TRBJ2-2 . TRBV27 . TGTGCCAGCAGTTTTGACGTTCCGGGGTACACCGGGGAGCTGTTTTTT CASSFDVPGYTGELFF
TRBJ2-5 TRBD1 TRBV7-6 . TGTGCCAGCAGCTTAGTATTCCGGACAGGTCAAGAGACCCAGTACTTC CASSLVFRTGQETQYF
TRBJ2-1 TRBD1 TRBV2 . TGTGCCAGTCCTCCAGGGGGCGCTTACAATGAGCAGTTCTTC CASPPGGAYNEQFF
TRBJ1-2 . TRBV28 . TGTGCCAGCAGCCACGACGGGATAGTCTATGGCTACACCTTC CASSHDGIVYGYTF
TRBJ1-4 . TRBV18 . TGTGCCAGCTCACCCATGGGGGGATCGTTCGAAAAACTGTTTTTT CASSPMGGSFEKLFF
TRBJ2-7 TRBD2 TRBV29-1 . TGCAGCGTTGAAGATGGCGGACTAGCGGGTTCCTACGAGCAGTACTTC CSVEDGGLAGSYEQYF
TRBJ2-3 TRBD2 TRBV27 . TGTGCCGCAGGCGGGGGGGCAAATACGCAGTATTTT CAAGGGANTQYF
TRBJ1-4 TRBD1 TRBV28 . TGTGCCAGCAGTACGGGACAGCATAATGAAAAACTGTTTTTT CASSTGQHNEKLFF
TRBJ1-1 . TRBV14 once TGTGCCAGCAGCCAAGTTGGCGGGAGCACTGAAGCTTTCTTT CASSQVGGSTEAFF
TRBJ2-7 TRBD1 TRBV11-1 . TGTGCCAGCAGCGGGTTTCAGGGGGCAAGGGAGCAGTACTTC CASSGFQGAREQYF
TRBJ2-2 TRBD1 TRBV5-4 . TGTGCCAGCAGCGACCGGGACAGATACACCGGGGAGCTGTTTTTT CASSDRDRYTGELFF
TRBJ1-2 . TRBV5-1 . TGCGCCAGCGGAGGGGCAGATGAACGCTATGGCTACACCTTC CASGGADERYGYTF
TRBJ2-3 TRBD2 TRBV19 . TGTGCCAGTAGTATGCGGCGGGGGGGCACAGATACGCAGTATTTT CASSMRRGGTDTQYF
TRBJ1-2 . TRBV6-5 . TGTGCCAGCAGTCTTGGACACCTCTCTAACTATGGCTACACCTTC CASSLGHLSNYGYTF
TRBJ2-7 TRBD1 TRBV7-2 . TGTGCCAGCAGCTTATCTTGGACAGGGCGCTACGAGCAGTACTTC CASSLSWTGRYEQYF
TRBJ1-1 . TRBV6-6 . TGTGCCAGCAGTTCCGACAAGAACACTGAAGCTTTCTTT CASSSDKNTEAFF
TRBJ2-1 TRBD1 TRBV2 . TGTGCCAGCAGTGATCCTCGACAGGGGGCTGAGCAGTTCTTC CASSDPRQGAEQFF
TRBJ2-7 . TRBV28 . TGTGCCAGCAGTTTAAATCCCAGGGCCCACGAGCAGTACTTC CASSLNPRAHEQYF
TRBJ2-1 . TRBV2 . TGTGCCAGCAGACAGGGAGTGGGGAATGAGCAGTTCTTC CASRQGVGNEQFF
TRBJ2-4 TRBD1 TRBV6-5 once TGTGCCAGCAGTACCCGGGACAGGAAAAACATTCAGTACTTC CASSTRDRKNIQYF
TRBJ1-2 TRBD1 TRBV4-2 . TGTGCCAGCAGCCAATTCGGGACAGACGAATCCTTCTTTCCTACTAACTATGGCTACACCTTC CASSQFGTDESFFPTNYGYTF
TRBJ2-7 . TRBV7-8 . TGTGCCAGCAGCTTAATCCGGGATTCTTCCTACGAGCAGTACTTC CASSLIRDSSYEQYF
TRBJ1-5 TRBD1 TRBV28 . TGTGCCAGCAGTTCCCCGGGACAGGGCCGCCAGCCCCAGCATTTT CASSSPGQGRQPQHF
TRBJ1-3 . TRBV5-1 . TGCGCCAGCAGCTTTGGCCAGATAACGGGAAACACCATATATTTT CASSFGQITGNTIYF
TRBJ1-4 . TRBV7-9 . TGTGCCAGCAGCGCCTACGCCATAGAGGAAAAACTGTTTTTT CASSAYAIEEKLFF
TRBJ2-3 TRBD1 TRBV7-9 . TGTGCCAGCAGCCCAAGGCAGGGGGCAACAGATACGCAGTATTTT CASSPRQGATDTQYF
TRBJ1-1 . TRBV2 . TGTGCCAGCAATGCTGGGAGGCGCGGGATGAACACTGAAGCTTTCTTT CASNAGRRGMNTEAFF
TRBJ1-2 . TRBV5-1 . TGCGCCAGCAGCTTGGGGGCCCCTAACTATGGCTACACCTTC CASSLGAPNYGYTF